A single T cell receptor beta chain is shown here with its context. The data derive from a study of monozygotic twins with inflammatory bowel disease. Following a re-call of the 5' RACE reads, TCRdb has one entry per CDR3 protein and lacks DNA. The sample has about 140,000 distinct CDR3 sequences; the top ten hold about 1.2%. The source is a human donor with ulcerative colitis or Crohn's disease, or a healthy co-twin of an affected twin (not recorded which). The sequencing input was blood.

The CDR3 spells CASSQVGLSSSYNSPLHF. V and J are TRBV3-1 and TRBJ1-6. The V gene's germline CDR1 is LGHDT and CDR2 YNNKEL (reference sequence). This CDR3 contains 18 residues.